Detailed here is one T cell receptor (beta chain). These data are taken from a study of cytomegalovirus exposure and HLA in healthy donors. The V and J ends lost 2 bases and 7 bases respectively, with 9 bases between them. The germline gives CDR1 MNHEY, CDR2 SMNVEV (reference sequence). The CDR3 totals 13 residues. Primers: 60 Vbeta forward and 13 Jbeta reverse. Sequencing used immunoSEQ multiplex PCR; TCRdb keeps in-frame clones, though not all of them. Of fewer than 80,000 clones in the sample, about 69% were seen once. This receptor was obtained from a woman aged 25 to 39 in good health and CMV-seronegative. The sequencing sample was made of PBMCs. This chain connects TRBV27 to TRBJ1-5, with no clear D. CDR3 residues: CASSLEGRQPQHF. CDR3 DNA sequence: TGTGCCAGCAGTTTAGAGGGAAGGCAGCCCCAGCATTTT.